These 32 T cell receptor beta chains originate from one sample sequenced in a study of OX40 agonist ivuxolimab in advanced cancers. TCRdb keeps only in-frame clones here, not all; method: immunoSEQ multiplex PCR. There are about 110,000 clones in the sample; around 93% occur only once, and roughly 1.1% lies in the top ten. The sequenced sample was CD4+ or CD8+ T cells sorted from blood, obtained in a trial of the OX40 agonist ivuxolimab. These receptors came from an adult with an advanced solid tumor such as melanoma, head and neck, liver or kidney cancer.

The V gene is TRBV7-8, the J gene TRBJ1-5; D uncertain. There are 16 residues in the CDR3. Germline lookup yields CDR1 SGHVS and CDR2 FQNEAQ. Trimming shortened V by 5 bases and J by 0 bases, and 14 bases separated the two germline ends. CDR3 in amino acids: CASSPRAGHSNQPQHF. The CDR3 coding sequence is TGTGCCAGCAGCCCCCGGGCGGGCCATAGCAATCAGCCCCAGCATTTT.

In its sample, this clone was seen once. CDR3 residues: CAIEAEWEGKLFF. The CDR3 DNA is TGTGCCATCGAGGCCGAGTGGGAGGGAAAACTGTTTTTT. The chain combines TRBV25-1 with TRBJ1-4; the D is unclear. The germline V and J ends were trimmed by 10 bases and 10 bases, with 19 bases remaining between them. The CDR3 totals 13 residues. The germline CDR1 and CDR2 sequences are MGHDK and SYGVNS.

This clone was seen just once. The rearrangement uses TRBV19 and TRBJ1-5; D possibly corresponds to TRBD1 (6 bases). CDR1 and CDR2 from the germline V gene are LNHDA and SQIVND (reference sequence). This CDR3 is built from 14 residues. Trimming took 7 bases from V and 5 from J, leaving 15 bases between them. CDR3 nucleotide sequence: TGTGCCAGTAATTCGGGACAAACCTATCAGCCCCAGCATTTT. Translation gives CASNSGQTYQPQHF.

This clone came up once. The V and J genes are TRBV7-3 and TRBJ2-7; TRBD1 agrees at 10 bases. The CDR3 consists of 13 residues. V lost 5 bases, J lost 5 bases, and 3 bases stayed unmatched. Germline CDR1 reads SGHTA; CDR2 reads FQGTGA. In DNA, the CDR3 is TGTGCCAGCAGCCCGGGACAGGGGAACGAGCAGTACTTC. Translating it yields CASSPGQGNEQYF.

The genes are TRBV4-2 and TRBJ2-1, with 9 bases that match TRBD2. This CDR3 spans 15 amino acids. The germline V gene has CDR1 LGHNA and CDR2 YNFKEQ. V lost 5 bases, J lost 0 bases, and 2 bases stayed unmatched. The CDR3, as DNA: TGTGCCAGCAGCGTTAGCGGGAGCTCCTACAATGAGCAGTTCTTC. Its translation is CASSVSGSSYNEQFF.

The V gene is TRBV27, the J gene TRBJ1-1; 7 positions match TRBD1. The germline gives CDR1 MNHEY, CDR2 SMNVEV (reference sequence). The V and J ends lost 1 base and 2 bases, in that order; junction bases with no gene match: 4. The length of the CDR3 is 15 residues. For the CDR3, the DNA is TGTGCCAGCAGTTTATACAGGGGACTAAACACTGAAGCTTTCTTT. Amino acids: CASSLYRGLNTEAFF.

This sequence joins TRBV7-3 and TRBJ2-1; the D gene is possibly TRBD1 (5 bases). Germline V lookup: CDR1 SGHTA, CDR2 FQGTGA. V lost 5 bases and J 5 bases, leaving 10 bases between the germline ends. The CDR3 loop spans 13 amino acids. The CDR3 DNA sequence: TGTGCCAGCAGCCAAGGGGCGAACAATGAGCAGTTCTTC. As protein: CASSQGANNEQFF. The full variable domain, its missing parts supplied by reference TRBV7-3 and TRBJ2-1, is GAGVSQTPSNKVTEKGKYVELRCDPISGHTALYWYRQSLGQGPEFLIYFQGTGAADDSGLPNDRFFAVRPEGSVSTLKIQRTERGDSAVYLCASSQGANNEQFFGPGTRLTVL.

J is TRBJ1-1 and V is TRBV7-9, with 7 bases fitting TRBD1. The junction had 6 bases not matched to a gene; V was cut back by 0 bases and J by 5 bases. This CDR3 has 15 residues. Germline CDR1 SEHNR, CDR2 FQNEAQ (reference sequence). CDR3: CASSLARQGGTEAFF. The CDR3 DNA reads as TGTGCCAGCAGCTTAGCACGACAGGGCGGAACTGAAGCTTTCTTT.

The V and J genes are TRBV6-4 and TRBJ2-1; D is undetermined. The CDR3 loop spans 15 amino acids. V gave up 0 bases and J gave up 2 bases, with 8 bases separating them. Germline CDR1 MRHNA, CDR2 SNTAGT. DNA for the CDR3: TGTGCCAGCAGTGACTCTCTACAAACCTACAATGAGCAGTTCTTC. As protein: CASSDSLQTYNEQFF.

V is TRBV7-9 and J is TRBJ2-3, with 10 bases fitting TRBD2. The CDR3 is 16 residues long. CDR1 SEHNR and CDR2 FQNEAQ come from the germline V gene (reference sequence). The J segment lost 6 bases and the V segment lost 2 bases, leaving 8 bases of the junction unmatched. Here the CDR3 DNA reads TGTGCCAGCAGCTTACAAGCTAGCGGGAGTTGGGATACGCAGTATTTT. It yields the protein CASSLQASGSWDTQYF.

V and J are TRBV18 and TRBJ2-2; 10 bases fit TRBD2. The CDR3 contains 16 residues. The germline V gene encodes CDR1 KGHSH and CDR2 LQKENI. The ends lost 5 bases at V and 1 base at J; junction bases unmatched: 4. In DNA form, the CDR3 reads TGTGCCAGCTCATCGCCTAGCGGGAGGAACACCGGGGAGCTGTTTTTT. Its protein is CASSSPSGRNTGELFF.

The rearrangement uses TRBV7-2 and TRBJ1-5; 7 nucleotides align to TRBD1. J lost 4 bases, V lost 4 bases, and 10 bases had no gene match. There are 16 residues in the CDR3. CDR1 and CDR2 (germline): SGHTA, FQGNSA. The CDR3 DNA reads TGTGCCAGCAGCTCGGGACAGCCCGGAGTGAATCAGCCCCAGCATTTT. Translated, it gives CASSSGQPGVNQPQHF.

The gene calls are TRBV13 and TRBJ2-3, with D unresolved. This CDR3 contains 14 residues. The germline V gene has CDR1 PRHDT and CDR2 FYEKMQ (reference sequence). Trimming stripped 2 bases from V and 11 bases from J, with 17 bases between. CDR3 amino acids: CASSLRGYQPRQYF. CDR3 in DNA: TGTGCCAGCAGCTTACGAGGTTATCAACCACGGCAGTATTTT.

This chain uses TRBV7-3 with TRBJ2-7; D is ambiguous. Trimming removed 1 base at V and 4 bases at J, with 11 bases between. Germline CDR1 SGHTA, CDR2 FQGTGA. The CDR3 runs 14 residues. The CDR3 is CASSLIDEAYEQYF. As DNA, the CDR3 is TGTGCCAGCAGCTTAATCGACGAGGCTTACGAGCAGTACTTC.

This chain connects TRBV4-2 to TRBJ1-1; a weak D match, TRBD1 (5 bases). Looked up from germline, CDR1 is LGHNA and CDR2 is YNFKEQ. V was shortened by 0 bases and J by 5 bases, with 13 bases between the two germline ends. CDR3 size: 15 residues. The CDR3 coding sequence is TGTGCCAGCAGCCAAGATCTACGGGGGGAGACTGAAGCTTTCTTT. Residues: CASSQDLRGETEAFF.

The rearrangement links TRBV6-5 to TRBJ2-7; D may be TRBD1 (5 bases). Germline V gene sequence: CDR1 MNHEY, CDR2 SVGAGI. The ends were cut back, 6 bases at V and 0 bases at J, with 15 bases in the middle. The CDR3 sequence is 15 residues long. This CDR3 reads CASRPTASDSYEQYF. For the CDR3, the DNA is TGTGCCAGCAGGCCGACAGCCTCGGACTCCTACGAGCAGTACTTC.

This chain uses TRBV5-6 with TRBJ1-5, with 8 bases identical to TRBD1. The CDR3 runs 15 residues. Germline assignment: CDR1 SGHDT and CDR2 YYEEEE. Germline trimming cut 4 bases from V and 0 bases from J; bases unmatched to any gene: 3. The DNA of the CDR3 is TGTGCCAGCAGCCGGACAGGGAATAGCAATCAGCCCCAGCATTTT. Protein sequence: CASSRTGNSNQPQHF.

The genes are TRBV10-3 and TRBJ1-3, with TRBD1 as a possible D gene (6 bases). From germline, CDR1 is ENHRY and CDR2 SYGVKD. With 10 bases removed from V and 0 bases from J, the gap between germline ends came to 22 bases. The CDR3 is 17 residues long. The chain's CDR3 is CATLGRRTAGSGNTIYF. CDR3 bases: TGTGCCACTTTAGGGCGACGGACAGCGGGCTCTGGAAACACCATATATTTT.

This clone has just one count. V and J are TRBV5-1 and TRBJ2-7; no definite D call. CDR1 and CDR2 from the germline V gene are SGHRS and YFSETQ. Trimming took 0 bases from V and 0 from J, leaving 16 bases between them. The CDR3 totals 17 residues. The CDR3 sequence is CASSLAEMTAISYEQYF. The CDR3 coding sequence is TGCGCCAGCAGCTTGGCCGAGATGACGGCGATCTCCTACGAGCAGTACTTC.

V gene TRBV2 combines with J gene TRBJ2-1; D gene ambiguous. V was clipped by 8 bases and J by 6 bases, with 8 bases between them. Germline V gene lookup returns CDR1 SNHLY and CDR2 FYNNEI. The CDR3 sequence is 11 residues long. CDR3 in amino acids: CASQRANEQFF. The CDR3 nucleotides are TGTGCCAGCCAAAGGGCCAATGAGCAGTTCTTC. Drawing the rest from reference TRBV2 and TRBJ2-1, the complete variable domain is EPEVTQTPSHQVTQMGQEVILRCVPISNHLYFYWYRQILGQKVEFLVSFYNNEISEKSEIFDDQFSVERPDGSNFTLKIRSTKLEDSAMYFCASQRANEQFFGPGTRLTVL.

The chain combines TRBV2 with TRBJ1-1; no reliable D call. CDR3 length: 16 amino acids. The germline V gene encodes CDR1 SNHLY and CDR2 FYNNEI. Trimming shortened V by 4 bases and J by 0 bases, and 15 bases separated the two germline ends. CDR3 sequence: CASSVIGSPMNTEAFF. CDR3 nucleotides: TGTGCCAGCAGTGTAATCGGGTCTCCGATGAACACTGAAGCTTTCTTT. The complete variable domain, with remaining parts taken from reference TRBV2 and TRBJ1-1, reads EPEVTQTPSHQVTQMGQEVILRCVPISNHLYFYWYRQILGQKVEFLVSFYNNEISEKSEIFDDQFSVERPDGSNFTLKIRSTKLEDSAMYFCASSVIGSPMNTEAFFGQGTRLTVV.

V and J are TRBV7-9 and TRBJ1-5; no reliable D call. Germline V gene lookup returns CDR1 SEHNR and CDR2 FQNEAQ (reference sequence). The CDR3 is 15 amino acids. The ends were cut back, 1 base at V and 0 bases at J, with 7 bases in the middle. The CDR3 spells CASSLVGGSNQPQHF. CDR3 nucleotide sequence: TGTGCCAGCAGCTTAGTGGGTGGTAGCAATCAGCCCCAGCATTTT.

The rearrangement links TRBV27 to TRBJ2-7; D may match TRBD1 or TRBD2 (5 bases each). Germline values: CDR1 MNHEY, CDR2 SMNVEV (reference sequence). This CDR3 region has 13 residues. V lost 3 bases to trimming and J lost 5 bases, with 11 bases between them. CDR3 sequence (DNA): TGTGCCAGCAGTTTCAGGGAGTCTAACGAGCAGTACTTC. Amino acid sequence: CASSFRESNEQYF.

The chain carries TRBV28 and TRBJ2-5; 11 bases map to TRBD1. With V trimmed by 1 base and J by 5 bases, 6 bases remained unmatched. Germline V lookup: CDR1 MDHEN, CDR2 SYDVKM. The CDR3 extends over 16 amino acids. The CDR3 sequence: CASSLSGTGGRETQYF. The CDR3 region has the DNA TGTGCCAGCAGTTTATCCGGGACAGGGGGACGGGAGACCCAGTACTTC.

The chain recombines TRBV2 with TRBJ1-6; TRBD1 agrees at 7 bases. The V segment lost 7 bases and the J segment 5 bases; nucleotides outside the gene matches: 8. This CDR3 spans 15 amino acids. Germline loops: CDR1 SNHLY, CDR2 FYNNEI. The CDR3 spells CASTKAGGHNSPLHF. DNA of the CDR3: TGTGCCAGCACAAAGGCAGGGGGACATAATTCACCCCTCCACTTT.

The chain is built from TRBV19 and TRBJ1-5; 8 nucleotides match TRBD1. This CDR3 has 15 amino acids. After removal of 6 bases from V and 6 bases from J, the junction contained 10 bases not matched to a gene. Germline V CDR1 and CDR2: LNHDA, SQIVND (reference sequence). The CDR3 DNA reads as TGTGCCAGTAGCTTAAACGGACAGGGAGGTCAGCCCCAGCATTTT. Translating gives CASSLNGQGGQPQHF.

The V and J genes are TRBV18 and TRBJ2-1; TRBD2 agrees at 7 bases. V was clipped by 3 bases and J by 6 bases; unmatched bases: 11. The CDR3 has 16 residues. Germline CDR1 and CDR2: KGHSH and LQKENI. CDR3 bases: TGTGCCAGCTCACCTCCAACTAGCGCAAACCGCAATGAGCAGTTCTTC. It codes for CASSPPTSANRNEQFF.

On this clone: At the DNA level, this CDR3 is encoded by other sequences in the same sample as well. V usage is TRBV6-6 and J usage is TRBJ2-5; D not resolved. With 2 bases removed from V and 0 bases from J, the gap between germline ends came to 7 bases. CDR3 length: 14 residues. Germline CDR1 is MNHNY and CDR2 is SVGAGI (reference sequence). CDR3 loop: CASSYGGNQETQYF. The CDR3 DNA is TGTGCCAGCAGTTACGGCGGTAACCAAGAGACCCAGTACTTC.

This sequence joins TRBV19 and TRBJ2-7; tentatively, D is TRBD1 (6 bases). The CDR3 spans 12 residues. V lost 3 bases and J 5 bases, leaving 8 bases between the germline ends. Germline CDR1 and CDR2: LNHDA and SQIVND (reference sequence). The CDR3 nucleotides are TGTGCCAGTAGTATGGCAGGGGACGAGCAGTACTTC. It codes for CASSMAGDEQYF.

The CDR3 loop is CSAGTGGGNGYTF. The DNA for the CDR3 is TGCAGCGCCGGGACAGGGGGAGGGAATGGCTACACCTTC. The V gene is TRBV29-1, the J gene TRBJ1-2, with 11 bases that match TRBD1. This CDR3 comprises 13 residues. CDR1 and CDR2 from the germline V gene are SQVTM and ANQGSEA. V was clipped by 7 bases and J by 6 bases; unmatched bases: 7.

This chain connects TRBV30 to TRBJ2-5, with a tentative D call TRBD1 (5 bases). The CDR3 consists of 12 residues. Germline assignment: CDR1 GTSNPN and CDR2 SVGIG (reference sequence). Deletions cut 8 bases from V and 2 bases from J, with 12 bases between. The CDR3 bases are TGTGCCGTAGCACAGGAGCAAGAGACCCAGTACTTC. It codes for CAVAQEQETQYF.

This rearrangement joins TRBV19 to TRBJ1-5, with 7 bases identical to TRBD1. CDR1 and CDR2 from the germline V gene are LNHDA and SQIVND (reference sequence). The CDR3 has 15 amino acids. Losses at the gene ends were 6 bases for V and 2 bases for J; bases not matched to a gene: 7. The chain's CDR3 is CASRARTGGNQPQHF. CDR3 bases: TGTGCCAGTAGGGCTCGCACAGGGGGCAATCAGCCCCAGCATTTT. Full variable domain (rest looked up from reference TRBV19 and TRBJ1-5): DGGITQSPKYLFRKEGQNVTLSCEQNLNHDAMYWYRQDPGQGLRLIYYSQIVNDFQKGDIAEGYSVSREKKESFPLTVTSAQKNPTAFYLCASRARTGGNQPQHFGDGTRLSIL.